What follows are 15 T cell receptor beta chains derived from one specimen sequenced in a study of OX40 agonist ivuxolimab in advanced cancers. The receptor library was made with the immunoSEQ multiplex PCR assay. TCRdb stores this immuneACCESS table with in-frame sequences only. Part of the clones is absent; in the studies checked, under half of the shortfall reflects unresolved V genes, and no reason is known for the rest. The sample data list tens of thousands of clones, and around four fifths of these were observed just once. Around 2% of the sample goes to the ten largest clones. The sample here was CD4+ or CD8+ T cells sorted from blood, taken in a trial of the OX40 agonist ivuxolimab. The receptors here all came from an adult with an advanced solid tumor such as melanoma, head and neck, liver or kidney cancer.

The chain joins TRBV7-9 to TRBJ2-5; the match to TRBD1 covers 8 bases. CDR1 and CDR2 (germline): SEHNR, FQNEAQ (reference sequence). With 5 bases clipped from V and 2 bases from J, the junction kept 1 base outside the gene matches. The CDR3 extends over 13 amino acids. The CDR3 DNA reads TGTGCCAGCAGCGGGACAGGTCAAGAGACCCAGTACTTC. It is translated as CASSGTGQETQYF.

The V and J genes are TRBV5-1 and TRBJ1-5, with 12 bases matching TRBD1. Germline CDR1 SGHRS, CDR2 YFSETQ. The V segment lost 0 bases and the J segment 4 bases; nucleotides outside the gene matches: 2. CDR3 length: 16 residues. CDR3 bases: TGCGCCAGCAGCTTGGAGGGACAGGGGGCAAATCAGCCCCAGCATTTT. This translates into CASSLEGQGANQPQHF.

The chain joins TRBV5-1 to TRBJ2-7; a possible D gene is TRBD1 (6 bases). The CDR3 consists of 15 residues. Germline V gene lookup returns CDR1 SGHRS and CDR2 YFSETQ. Trimming took 0 bases from V and 2 from J, leaving 12 bases between them. CDR3 in DNA: TGCGCCAGCAGCTTGGCCACAGGGCCAGCCTACGAGCAGTACTTC. Its translation is CASSLATGPAYEQYF.

The chain carries TRBV30 and TRBJ2-7, with TRBD1 as a possible D gene (5 bases). Germline loops: CDR1 GTSNPN, CDR2 SVGIG (reference sequence). The V gene lost 0 bases and the J gene lost 2 bases, with 8 bases spanning the gap. CDR3 length equals 13 residues. CDR3 residues: CAWSVGLAYEQYF. DNA for the CDR3: TGTGCCTGGAGTGTGGGGCTAGCCTACGAGCAGTACTTC.

This clone was counted once. The gene calls are TRBV11-2 and TRBJ2-5; 7 nucleotides match TRBD1. Germline V lookup: CDR1 SGHAT, CDR2 FQNNGV. The CDR3 spans 17 residues. V dropped 5 bases and J dropped 4; count of bases not matched to a gene: 16. In nucleotides, the CDR3 is TGTGCCAGCAGCCCGGACCGACAGGGTTACGCGGGAGAGACCCAGTACTTC. This sequence encodes CASSPDRQGYAGETQYF. Together with reference TRBV11-2 and TRBJ2-5, the CDR3 gives the full variable domain: EAGVAQSPRYKIIEKRQSVAFWCNPISGHATLYWYQQILGQGPKLLIQFQNNGVVDDSQLPKDRFSAERLKGVDSTLKIQPAKLEDSAVYLCASSPDRQGYAGETQYFGPGTRLLVL.

A single count supports this clone. The chain carries TRBV6-1 and TRBJ1-4; 7 bases line up with TRBD1. This CDR3 is 15 amino acids long. After removal of 7 bases from V and 7 bases from J, the junction contained 12 bases not matched to a gene. CDR1 is MNHNS and CDR2 is SASEGT in the germline V gene. CDR3 DNA: TGTGCCAGCAACCCCCAGGGGGGGTCTAGTGAAAAACTGTTTTTT. Residues: CASNPQGGSSEKLFF.

The chain carries TRBV4-1 and TRBJ1-2, with D maybe TRBD1 (5 bases). The CDR3 has 15 amino acids. V was trimmed by 5 bases and J by 8 bases, leaving 21 bases between them. Germline V gene lookup returns CDR1 MGHRA and CDR2 YSYEKL. The CDR3 protein is CASSFGGVKASGYTF. Here the CDR3 DNA reads TGCGCCAGCAGCTTCGGGGGGGTGAAGGCCTCCGGCTACACCTTC.

The chain uses TRBV28 and TRBJ1-3, with D uncertain. The CDR3 runs to 14 residues. The ends were cut back, 1 base at V and 1 base at J, with 5 bases in the middle. In germline, CDR1 is MDHEN, CDR2 SYDVKM. The chain's CDR3 is CASSLSVSGNTIYF. The CDR3 DNA follows: TGTGCCAGCAGTTTATCGGTATCTGGAAACACCATATATTTT.

This clone was detected ten times or more. This chain joins TRBV27 and TRBJ1-2, with 8 bases lining up with TRBD1. V gave up 4 bases and J gave up 4 bases; unmatched junction bases: 5. Germline values: CDR1 MNHEY, CDR2 SMNVEV (reference sequence). The CDR3 spans 14 residues. Here the CDR3 DNA reads TGTGCCAGCAGTTCAGGACAGGGCCGCTATGGCTACACCTTC. Its protein product is CASSSGQGRYGYTF.

V gene TRBV29-1 combines with J gene TRBJ2-5, with a tentative D call TRBD2 (6 bases). V dropped 6 bases and J dropped 2 bases, with 13 bases sitting between them. The germline gives CDR1 SQVTM, CDR2 ANQGSEA. The CDR3 extends over 13 amino acids. The CDR3 sequence is CSVRMGGQETQYF. CDR3 nucleotide sequence: TGCAGCGTCAGAATGGGGGGACAAGAGACCCAGTACTTC.

This clone has only a few counts. The chain links TRBV11-2 to TRBJ1-3; D not certain. Per the germline V gene, CDR1 is SGHAT and CDR2 is FQNNGV. V was trimmed by 1 base and J by 9 bases, leaving 4 bases between them. CDR3 length: 11 residues. Here the CDR3 DNA reads TGTGCCAGCAGCTTAGGGGTCACCATATATTTT. Translating gives CASSLGVTIYF.

The V and J genes are TRBV27 and TRBJ2-7; TRBD2 might be the D (6 bases). Trimming shortened V by 3 bases and J by 3 bases, and 15 bases separated the two germline ends. This CDR3 has 15 amino acids. CDR1 is MNHEY and CDR2 is SMNVEV in the germline V gene (reference sequence). The CDR3 DNA is TGTGCCAGCAGTTTGTCACTAGCAGTGGGCTACGAGCAGTACTTC. Translated: CASSLSLAVGYEQYF.

The chain couples TRBV7-3 to TRBJ1-3, with D possibly TRBD1 on 5 matching bases. Per the germline V gene, CDR1 is SGHTA and CDR2 is FQGTGA. The CDR3 has 13 amino acids. With 2 bases removed from V and 5 bases from J, the gap between germline ends came to 7 bases. This CDR3 is CASSLGTRNTIYF. CDR3 nucleotide sequence: TGTGCCAGCAGCTTAGGGACCCGAAACACCATATATTTT. Full variable domain (missing parts from reference TRBV7-3 and TRBJ1-3): GAGVSQTPSNKVTEKGKYVELRCDPISGHTALYWYRQSLGQGPEFLIYFQGTGAADDSGLPNDRFFAVRPEGSVSTLKIQRTERGDSAVYLCASSLGTRNTIYFGEGSWLTVV.

The V call is TRBV6-5, the J call TRBJ2-3; possibly TRBD1 for D (6 bases). Trimming cost V 7 bases and J 6 bases, with 11 bases left between them. CDR1 is MNHEY and CDR2 is SVGAGI in the germline V gene. The CDR3 has 12 amino acids. DNA for the CDR3: TGTGCCAGCAAAGGGGGAGCTGATACGCAGTATTTT. Amino acid sequence: CASKGGADTQYF.

V is TRBV9 and J is TRBJ2-6, with a possible D match to TRBD1 (5 bases). Germline V gene sequence: CDR1 SGDLS, CDR2 YYNGEE. Deletions cut 0 bases from V and 1 base from J, with 5 bases between. This CDR3 is built from 15 residues. The CDR3, as DNA: TGTGCCAGCAGCGTAGGACAGTCTGGGGCCAACGTCCTGACTTTC. It specifies CASSVGQSGANVLTF.